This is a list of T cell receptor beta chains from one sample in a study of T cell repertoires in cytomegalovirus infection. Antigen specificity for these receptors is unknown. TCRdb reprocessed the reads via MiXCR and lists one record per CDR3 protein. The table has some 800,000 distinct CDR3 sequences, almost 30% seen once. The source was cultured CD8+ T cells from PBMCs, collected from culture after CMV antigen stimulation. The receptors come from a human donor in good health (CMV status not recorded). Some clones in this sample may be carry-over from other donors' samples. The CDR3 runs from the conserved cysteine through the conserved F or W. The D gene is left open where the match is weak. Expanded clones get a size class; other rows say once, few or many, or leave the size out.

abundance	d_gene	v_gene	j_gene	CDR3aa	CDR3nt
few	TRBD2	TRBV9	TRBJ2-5	CASSVSGGAGETQYF	TGTGCCAGCAGTGTTAGCGGGGGGGCCGGCGAGACCCAGTACTTC
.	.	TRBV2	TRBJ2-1	CARKENNEQFF	TGTGCCAGGAAGGAGAACAATGAGCAGTTCTTC
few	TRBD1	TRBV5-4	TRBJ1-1	CASSKDRDENTEAFF	TGTGCCAGCAGCAAGGACAGGGATGAGAACACTGAAGCTTTCTTT
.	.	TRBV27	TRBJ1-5	CASSLAGPQPQHF	TGTGCCAGCAGTTTAGCAGGGCCTCAGCCCCAGCATTTT
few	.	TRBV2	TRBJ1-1	CASGGRLNTEAFF	TGTGCCAGCGGGGGGAGATTGAACACTGAAGCTTTCTTT
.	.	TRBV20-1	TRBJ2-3	CSARVGGVTQYF	TGCAGTGCTAGAGTGGGCGGGGTGACGCAGTATTTT
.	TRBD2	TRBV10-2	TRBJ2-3	CASSELGLAGRAEDTQYF	TGCGCCAGCAGTGAACTCGGACTAGCGGGGAGGGCTGAAGATACGCAGTATTTT
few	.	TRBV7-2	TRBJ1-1	CASSSRTPVTEAFF	TGTGCCAGCAGCTCCAGGACACCTGTGACTGAAGCTTTCTTT
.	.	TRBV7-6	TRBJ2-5	CASSLPDRREETQYF	TGTGCCAGCAGTTTACCGGACCGCCGAGAGGAGACCCAGTACTTC
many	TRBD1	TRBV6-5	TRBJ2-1	CASSFTGEAYNEQFF	TGTGCCAGCAGTTTCACAGGGGAAGCCTACAATGAGCAGTTCTTC
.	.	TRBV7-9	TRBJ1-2	CASSLAAAINYGYTF	TGTGCCAGCAGCTTAGCGGCAGCCATTAACTATGGCTACACCTTC
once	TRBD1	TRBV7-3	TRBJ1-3	CASSLTGAGGNTIYF	TGTGCCAGCAGCTTGACAGGGGCCGGAGGAAACACCATATATTTT
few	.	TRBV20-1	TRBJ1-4	CSATHTATNEKLFF	TGCAGTGCCACCCACACTGCAACTAATGAAAAACTGTTTTTT
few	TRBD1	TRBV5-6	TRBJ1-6	CASSSPKGANSPLHF	TGTGCCAGCAGCTCCCCGAAGGGGGCGAACTCACCCCTCCACTTT
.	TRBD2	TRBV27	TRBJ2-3	CASSTLGGTRGRTDTQYF	TGTGCCAGCAGTACCCTTGGTGGGACTAGAGGCCGCACAGATACGCAGTATTTT
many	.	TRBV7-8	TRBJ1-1	CASSLVEGSHTEAFF	TGTGCCAGCAGCTTAGTAGAGGGGTCGCACACTGAAGCTTTCTTT
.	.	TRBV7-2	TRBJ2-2	CASSSLGQINTGELFF	TGTGCCAGCAGCTCCCTTGGACAGATAAACACCGGGGAGCTGTTTTTT
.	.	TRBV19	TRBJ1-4	CASRYPGDLGEKLFF	TGTGCCAGTAGATACCCGGGGGACTTAGGTGAAAAACTGTTTTTT
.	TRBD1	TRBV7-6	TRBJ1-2	CASSEGQGVFNYGYTF	TGTGCCAGCAGCGAAGGACAGGGGGTATTTAACTATGGCTACACCTTC
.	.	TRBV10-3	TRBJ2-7	CAISEGPHQKPSSYEQYF	TGTGCCATCAGTGAAGGGCCACATCAGAAGCCCAGCTCCTACGAGCAGTACTTC
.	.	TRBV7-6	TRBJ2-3	CASSPTGAGADTQYF	TGTGCCAGCAGCCCCACCGGGGCGGGGGCGGATACGCAGTATTTT
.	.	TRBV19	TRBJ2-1	CASSMAIPGSSSYNEQFF	TGTGCCAGTAGTATGGCTATACCGGGCTCCAGCTCCTACAATGAGCAGTTCTTC
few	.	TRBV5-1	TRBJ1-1	CASRSPTEAFF	TGCGCCAGCAGATCCCCCACTGAAGCTTTCTTT
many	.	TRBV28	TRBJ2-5	CASSLFSGTSRETQYF	TGTGCCAGCAGTTTATTTTCGGGAACCTCAAGGGAGACCCAGTACTTC
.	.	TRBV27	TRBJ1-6	CASSLLDPGNLSSYNSPLHF	TGTGCCAGCAGCCTCCTGGACCCAGGCAACCTGAGCTCCTATAATTCACCCCTCCACTTT
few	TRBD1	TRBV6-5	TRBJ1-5	CASSLGTAHQPQHF	TGTGCCAGCAGTTTGGGGACAGCGCATCAGCCCCAGCATTTT
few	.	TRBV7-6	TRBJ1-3	CASSPQGGGNTIYF	TGTGCCAGCAGCCCCCAGGGTGGCGGAAACACCATATATTTT
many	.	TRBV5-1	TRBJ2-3	CASSLAGPSTDTQYF	TGCGCCAGCAGCTTGGCCGGACCTAGCACAGATACGCAGTATTTT
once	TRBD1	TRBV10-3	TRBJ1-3	CAISVSRTDRGRTSGNTIYF	TGTGCCATCAGTGTGTCCCGAACCGACAGGGGGCGAACCTCTGGAAACACCATATATTTT